The TCR beta chain under discussion was sequenced for a study of regulatory T cells in long-lasting Graves disease. Time point described: newly diagnosed GD, antithyroid drugs for less than 3 months. PBMCs were the source of the RNA used for TCR sequencing. This CDR3 region has 15 residues. From germline, CDR1 is SGHRS and CDR2 YFSETQ. With 1 base removed from V and 5 bases from J, the gap between germline ends came to 16 bases. With iRepertoire HTBI primers and Arm-PCR of CDR3 regions, TCR beta libraries were built. TCRdb used MiXCR to reprocess the multiplex PCR reads, holding one entry per CDR3 protein. The table has 400,000 to 500,000 distinct CDR3 sequences, around 14% seen once; the top ten hold approximately 16%. This clonotype was counted only a few times. The same sample was also studied in work on T cells in Graves' hyperthyroidism and ophthalmopathy. From that second work: Based on clinical symptoms, serum thyroxine and TRAb, thyroid ultrasound and orbital computed tomography, diagnoses were reached. Using the HTBI primer set, a first-round RT-PCR was run on the TCR CDR3.

The clonotype comes from a woman aged 25 to 45 with Graves disease. The genes are TRBV5-1 and TRBJ2-7; possibly TRBD1 or TRBD2 for D (5 bases each). The specimen comprised peripheral blood mononuclear cells (PBMCs), sampled at new diagnosis, from a patient treated with antithyroid drugs. The CDR3 reads CASSLHGGRDHEQYF. The CDR3 DNA reads TGCGCCAGCAGCTTGCATGGTGGCAGGGACCACGAGCAGTACTTC.